This entry describes one T cell receptor beta chain. The sample's time point: newly diagnosed GD, antithyroid drugs for less than 3 months. There was RNA extracted from PBMCs, and the TCR library was made from it. This entry comes from a study of regulatory T cells in long-lasting Graves disease. Building the TCR beta libraries relied on iRepertoire HTBI primers, and CDR3 regions underwent Arm-PCR. TCRdb ran MiXCR on the multiplex PCR reads and lists one entry per CDR3 protein. The profile shows 350,000 to 450,000 distinct CDR3 sequences, roughly a sixth of them singletons. This sample was shared with a second study, whose subject was T cells in Graves' hyperthyroidism and ophthalmopathy.

This TCR was recovered from a man between 40 and 49 years old with Graves disease. Specimen: peripheral blood mononuclear cells (PBMCs), collected at new diagnosis, from a patient treated with antithyroid drugs.

CDR3 in amino acids: CSARRLAGGPISEQFF. DNA for the CDR3: TGCAGTGCTAGGCGGCTAGCGGGGGGGCCCATTAGTGAGCAGTTCTTC. The rearrangement links TRBV20-1 to TRBJ2-1; TRBD2 aligns across 12 bases. V dropped 3 bases and J dropped 9; count of bases not matched to a gene: 12. From germline, CDR1 is DFQATT and CDR2 SNEGSKA (reference sequence). The CDR3 is 16 residues long.